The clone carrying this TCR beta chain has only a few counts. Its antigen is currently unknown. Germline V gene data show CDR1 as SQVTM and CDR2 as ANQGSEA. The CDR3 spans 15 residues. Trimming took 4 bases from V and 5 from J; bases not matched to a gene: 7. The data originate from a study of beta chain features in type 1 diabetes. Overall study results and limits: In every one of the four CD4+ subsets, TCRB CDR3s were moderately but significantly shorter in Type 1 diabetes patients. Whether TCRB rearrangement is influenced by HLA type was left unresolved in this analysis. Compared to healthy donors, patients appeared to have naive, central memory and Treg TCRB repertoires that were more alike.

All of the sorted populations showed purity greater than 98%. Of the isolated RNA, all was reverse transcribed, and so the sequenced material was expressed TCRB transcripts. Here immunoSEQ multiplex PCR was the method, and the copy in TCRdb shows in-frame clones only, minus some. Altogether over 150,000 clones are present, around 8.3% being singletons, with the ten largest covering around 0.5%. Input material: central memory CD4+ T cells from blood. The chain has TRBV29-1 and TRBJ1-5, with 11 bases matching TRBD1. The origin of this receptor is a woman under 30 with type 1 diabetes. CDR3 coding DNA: TGCAGCGTTGCCTGGACAGGGGGCTACGATCAGCCCCAGCATTTT. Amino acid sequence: CSVAWTGGYDQPQHF.